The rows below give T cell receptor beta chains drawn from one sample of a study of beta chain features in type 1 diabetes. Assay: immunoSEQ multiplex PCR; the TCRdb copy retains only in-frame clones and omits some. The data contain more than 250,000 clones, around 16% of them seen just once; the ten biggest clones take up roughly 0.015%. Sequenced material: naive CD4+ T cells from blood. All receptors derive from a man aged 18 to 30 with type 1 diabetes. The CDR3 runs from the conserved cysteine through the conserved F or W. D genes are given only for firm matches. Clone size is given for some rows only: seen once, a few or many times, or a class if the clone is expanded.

cdr3_aa: CASSPNRDEQYF; cdr3_nt: TGTGCCAGCAGCCCCAACCGAGACGAGCAGTACTTC; v_call: TRBV7-9; clone_size: -; j_call: TRBJ2-7; d_call: -
cdr3_aa: CASSFQLAGATFF; cdr3_nt: TGTGCCAGCAGTTTCCAACTAGCGGGAGCCACGTTCTTC; v_call: TRBV27; clone_size: few; j_call: TRBJ2-1; d_call: TRBD2
cdr3_aa: CSVRGAGETDTQYF; cdr3_nt: TGCAGCGTCCGGGGTGCTGGGGAAACAGATACGCAGTATTTT; v_call: TRBV29-1; clone_size: -; j_call: TRBJ2-3; d_call: -
cdr3_aa: CAWSGLAGGTGELFF; cdr3_nt: TGTGCCTGGAGTGGGTTAGCCGGCGGCACCGGGGAGCTGTTTTTT; v_call: TRBV30; clone_size: -; j_call: TRBJ2-2; d_call: -
cdr3_aa: CASSLAVRGGYTF; cdr3_nt: TGTGCCAGCAGCTTAGCGGTACGGGGTGGCTACACCTTC; v_call: TRBV11-2; clone_size: -; j_call: TRBJ1-2; d_call: -
cdr3_aa: CASSKQAQGTEAFF; cdr3_nt: TGTGCCAGCAGCAAACAGGCGCAGGGGACTGAAGCTTTCTTT; v_call: TRBV7-2; clone_size: -; j_call: TRBJ1-1; d_call: -
cdr3_aa: CSVGILAGNNEQFF; cdr3_nt: TGCAGCGTTGGTATCCTAGCGGGAAACAATGAGCAGTTCTTC; v_call: TRBV29-1; clone_size: -; j_call: TRBJ2-1; d_call: TRBD2
cdr3_aa: CASSQKGQGASGEGTGELFF; cdr3_nt: TGCGCCAGCAGCCAGAAAGGACAGGGGGCATCGGGTGAGGGCACCGGGGAGCTGTTTTTT; v_call: TRBV4-3; clone_size: few; j_call: TRBJ2-2; d_call: TRBD1
cdr3_aa: CASSGQVTEAFF; cdr3_nt: TGTGCCAGCAGTGGACAGGTCACTGAAGCTTTCTTT; v_call: TRBV4-2; clone_size: few; j_call: TRBJ1-1; d_call: TRBD1
cdr3_aa: CASRRTGSTTEAFF; cdr3_nt: TGTGCCAGCAGACGGACAGGGAGTACCACTGAAGCTTTCTTT; v_call: TRBV6-5; clone_size: -; j_call: TRBJ1-1; d_call: TRBD1
cdr3_aa: CASSSYRGRGSYNEQFF; cdr3_nt: TGTGCCAGCAGCTCCTACAGGGGGCGCGGGTCCTACAATGAGCAGTTCTTC; v_call: TRBV11-2; clone_size: -; j_call: TRBJ2-1; d_call: TRBD1
cdr3_aa: CASSQEWTAFTSTDTQYF; cdr3_nt: TGTGCCAGCAGCCAAGAGTGGACAGCCTTTACTAGCACAGATACGCAGTATTTT; v_call: TRBV14; clone_size: few; j_call: TRBJ2-3; d_call: -
cdr3_aa: CSAREPDKQFF; cdr3_nt: TGCAGTGCTAGAGAGCCCGACAAGCAGTTCTTC; v_call: TRBV20-1; clone_size: few; j_call: TRBJ2-1; d_call: -
cdr3_aa: CASSSGAYSNQPQHF; cdr3_nt: TGTGCCAGCAGCTCGGGAGCATATAGCAATCAGCCCCAGCATTTT; v_call: TRBV7-2; clone_size: -; j_call: TRBJ1-5; d_call: -
cdr3_aa: CASSQGTGEGYTF; cdr3_nt: TGTGCCAGCAGCCAAGGGACAGGGGAGGGCTACACCTTC; v_call: TRBV14; clone_size: few; j_call: TRBJ1-2; d_call: TRBD1
cdr3_aa: CASSLHGSNYGYTF; cdr3_nt: TGCGCCAGCAGCTTGCATGGGAGTAACTATGGCTACACCTTC; v_call: TRBV5-1; clone_size: few; j_call: TRBJ1-2; d_call: -
cdr3_aa: CASSGGGTNEQFF; cdr3_nt: TGTGCCAGCAGCGGAGGTGGGACAAATGAGCAGTTCTTC; v_call: TRBV5-4; clone_size: -; j_call: TRBJ2-1; d_call: -
cdr3_aa: CASRRTGAETQYF; cdr3_nt: TGTGCCAGCAGGAGAACAGGGGCAGAGACCCAGTACTTC; v_call: TRBV19; clone_size: -; j_call: TRBJ2-5; d_call: TRBD1
cdr3_aa: CASSEWRSSYNEQFF; cdr3_nt: TGTGCCAGCAGCGAGTGGCGGAGCTCCTACAATGAGCAGTTCTTC; v_call: TRBV5-4; clone_size: -; j_call: TRBJ2-1; d_call: -
cdr3_aa: CASQSGTYEQYF; cdr3_nt: TGTGCCAGCCAATCGGGGACCTACGAGCAGTACTTC; v_call: TRBV28; clone_size: -; j_call: TRBJ2-7; d_call: -
cdr3_aa: CASSQEHFRRVSPLHF; cdr3_nt: TGCGCCAGCAGCCAAGAGCATTTCCGGAGGGTCTCACCCCTCCACTTT; v_call: TRBV4-3; clone_size: -; j_call: TRBJ1-6; d_call: -
cdr3_aa: CASRAANEKLFF; cdr3_nt: TGTGCCAGCAGGGCCGCTAATGAAAAACTGTTTTTT; v_call: TRBV25-1; clone_size: few; j_call: TRBJ1-4; d_call: -
cdr3_aa: CASSFKRAGGTGELFF; cdr3_nt: TGTGCCAGCAGCTTCAAGCGGGCAGGGGGCACCGGGGAGCTGTTTTTT; v_call: TRBV5-6; clone_size: -; j_call: TRBJ2-2; d_call: -
cdr3_aa: CASSIRRTGNYEQYF; cdr3_nt: TGTGCCAGTAGTATCAGAAGGACAGGCAACTACGAGCAGTACTTC; v_call: TRBV19; clone_size: -; j_call: TRBJ2-7; d_call: TRBD1
cdr3_aa: CSVGHRGRAGANVLTF; cdr3_nt: TGCAGCGTTGGACACAGGGGGCGCGCTGGGGCCAACGTCCTGACTTTC; v_call: TRBV29-1; clone_size: -; j_call: TRBJ2-6; d_call: TRBD1
cdr3_aa: CSAFSGARLYF; cdr3_nt: TGCAGTGCTTTTAGCGGGGCAAGACTCTACTTC; v_call: TRBV20-1; clone_size: few; j_call: TRBJ2-7; d_call: TRBD2